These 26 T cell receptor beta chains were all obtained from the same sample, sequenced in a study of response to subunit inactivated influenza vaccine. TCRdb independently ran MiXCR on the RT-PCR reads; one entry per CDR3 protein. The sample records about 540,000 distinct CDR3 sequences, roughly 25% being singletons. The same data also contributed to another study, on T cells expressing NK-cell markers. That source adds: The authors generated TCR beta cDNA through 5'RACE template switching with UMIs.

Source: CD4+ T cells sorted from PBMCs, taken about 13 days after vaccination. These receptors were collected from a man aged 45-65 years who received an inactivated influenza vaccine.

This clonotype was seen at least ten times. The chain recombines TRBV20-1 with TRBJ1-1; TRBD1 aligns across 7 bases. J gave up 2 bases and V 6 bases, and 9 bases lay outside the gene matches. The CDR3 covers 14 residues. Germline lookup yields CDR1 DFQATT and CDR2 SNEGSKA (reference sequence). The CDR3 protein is CSAPPRDRNTEAFF. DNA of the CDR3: TGCAGTGCCCCCCCCCGGGACAGAAACACTGAAGCTTTCTTT.

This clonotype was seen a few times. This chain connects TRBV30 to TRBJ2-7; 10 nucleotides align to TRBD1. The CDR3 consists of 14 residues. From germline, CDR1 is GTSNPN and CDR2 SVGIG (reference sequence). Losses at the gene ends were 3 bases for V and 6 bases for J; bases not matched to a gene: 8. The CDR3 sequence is CAWRMDRGSAEQYF. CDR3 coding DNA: TGTGCCTGGAGGATGGACAGGGGGTCGGCCGAGCAGTACTTC.

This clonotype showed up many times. CDR3 amino acids: CASSQDHEGDSPLHF. The CDR3 region has the DNA TGTGCCAGCAGCCAAGATCATGAGGGCGACTCACCCCTCCACTTT. V and J are TRBV4-2 and TRBJ1-6; D remains unclear. Germline CDR1 is LGHNA and CDR2 is YNFKEQ. The CDR3 is 15 residues long. Trimming took off 0 bases at V and 10 bases at J, with 13 bases between the two ends.

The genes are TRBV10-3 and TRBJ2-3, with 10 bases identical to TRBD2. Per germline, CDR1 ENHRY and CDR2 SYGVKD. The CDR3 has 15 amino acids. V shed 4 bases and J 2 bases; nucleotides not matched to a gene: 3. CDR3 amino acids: CAISALAGPTDTQYF. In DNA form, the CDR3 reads TGTGCCATCAGTGCACTAGCGGGGCCCACAGATACGCAGTATTTT.

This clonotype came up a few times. The CDR3 nucleotides read TGTGCCAGCAGCTACAGCGGGGGGACAGAGCAGTACTTC. Its translation is CASSYSGGTEQYF. This chain joins TRBV7-2 and TRBJ2-7; 9 bases line up with TRBD2. The J segment lost 7 bases and the V segment lost 4 bases, leaving 5 bases of the junction unmatched. CDR1 SGHTA and CDR2 FQGNSA come from the germline V gene. CDR3 length equals 13 residues.

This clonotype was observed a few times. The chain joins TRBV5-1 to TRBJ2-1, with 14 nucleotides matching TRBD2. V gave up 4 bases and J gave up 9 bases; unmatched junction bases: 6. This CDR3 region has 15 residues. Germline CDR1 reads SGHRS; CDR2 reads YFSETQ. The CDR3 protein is CASSGLAGGSTEQFF. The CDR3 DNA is TGCGCCAGCAGCGGACTAGCGGGAGGTAGTACTGAGCAGTTCTTC.

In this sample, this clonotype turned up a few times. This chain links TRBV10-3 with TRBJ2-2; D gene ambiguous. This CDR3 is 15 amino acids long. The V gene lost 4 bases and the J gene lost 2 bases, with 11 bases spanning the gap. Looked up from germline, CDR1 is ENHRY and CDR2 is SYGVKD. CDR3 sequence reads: CAISAARVNTGELFF. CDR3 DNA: TGTGCCATCAGTGCTGCGAGAGTAAACACCGGGGAGCTGTTTTTT.

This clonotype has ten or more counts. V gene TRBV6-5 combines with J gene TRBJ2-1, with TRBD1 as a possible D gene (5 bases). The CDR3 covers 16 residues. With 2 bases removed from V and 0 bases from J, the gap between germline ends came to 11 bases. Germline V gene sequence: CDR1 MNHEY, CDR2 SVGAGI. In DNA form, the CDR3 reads TGTGCCAGCAGTTACAGGGGTTCGGGCTCCTACAATGAGCAGTTCTTC. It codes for CASSYRGSGSYNEQFF.

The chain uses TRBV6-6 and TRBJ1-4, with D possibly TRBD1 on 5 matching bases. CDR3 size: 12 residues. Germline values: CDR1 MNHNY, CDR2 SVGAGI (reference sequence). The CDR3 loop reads CGTRGGDEKLFF. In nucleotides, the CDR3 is TGTGGGACCCGGGGGGGTGATGAAAAACTGTTTTTT.

The CDR3 DNA is TGTGCCAGCAGTTATAGGACAGGGGGTAGAGATACGCAGTATTTT. This sequence encodes CASSYRTGGRDTQYF. This rearrangement joins TRBV5-5 to TRBJ2-3; 10 nucleotides match TRBD1. Looked up from germline, CDR1 is SGHKS and CDR2 is YYEKEE (reference sequence). The CDR3 is 15 amino acids. The V and J ends lost 5 bases and 5 bases, in that order; junction bases with no gene match: 8.

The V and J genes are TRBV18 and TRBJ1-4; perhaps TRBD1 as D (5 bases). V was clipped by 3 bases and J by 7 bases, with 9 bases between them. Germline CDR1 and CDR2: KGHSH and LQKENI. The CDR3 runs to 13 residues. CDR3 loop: CASSPPGREKLFF. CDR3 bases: TGTGCCAGCTCACCGCCAGGGCGTGAAAAACTGTTTTTT.

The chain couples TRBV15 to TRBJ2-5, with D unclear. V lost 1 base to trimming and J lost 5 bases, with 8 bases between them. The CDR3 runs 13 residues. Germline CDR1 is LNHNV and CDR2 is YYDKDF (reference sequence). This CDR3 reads CATSRAGLETQYF. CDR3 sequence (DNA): TGTGCCACCAGCAGAGCTGGGCTGGAGACCCAGTACTTC.

The CDR3 reads CASGAQRTDTQYF. The CDR3 DNA follows: TGTGCCAGTGGGGCACAGCGCACAGATACGCAGTATTTT. The chain uses TRBV7-2 and TRBJ2-3; D perhaps matches TRBD1 (5 bases). The CDR3 totals 13 residues. V was clipped by 9 bases and J by 1 base, with 11 bases between them. The germline V gene has CDR1 SGHTA and CDR2 FQGNSA.

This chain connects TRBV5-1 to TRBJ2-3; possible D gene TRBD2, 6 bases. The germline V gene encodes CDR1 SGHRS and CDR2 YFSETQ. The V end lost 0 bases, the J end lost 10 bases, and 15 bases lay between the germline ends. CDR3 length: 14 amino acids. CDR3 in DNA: TGCGCCAGCAGCTTGGGGGGGGAAGGCTCGGCGCAGTATTTT. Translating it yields CASSLGGEGSAQYF.

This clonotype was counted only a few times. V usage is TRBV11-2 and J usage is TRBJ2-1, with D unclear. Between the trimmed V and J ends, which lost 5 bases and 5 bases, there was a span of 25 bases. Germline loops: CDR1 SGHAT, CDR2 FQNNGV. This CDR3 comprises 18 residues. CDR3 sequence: CASSPEPVGGEKDNEQFF. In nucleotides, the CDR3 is TGTGCCAGCAGCCCAGAACCTGTGGGTGGAGAGAAGGACAATGAGCAGTTCTTC.

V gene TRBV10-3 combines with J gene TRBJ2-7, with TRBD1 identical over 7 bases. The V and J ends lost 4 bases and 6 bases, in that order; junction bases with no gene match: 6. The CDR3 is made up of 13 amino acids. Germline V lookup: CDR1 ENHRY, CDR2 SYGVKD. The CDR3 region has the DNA TGTGCCATCAGTGGGAGACAGGGCGGCGAGCAGTACTTC. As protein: CAISGRQGGEQYF.

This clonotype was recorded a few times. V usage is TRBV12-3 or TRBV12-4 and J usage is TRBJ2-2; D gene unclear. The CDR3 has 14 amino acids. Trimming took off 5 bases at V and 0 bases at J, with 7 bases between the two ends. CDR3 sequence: CASSPRANTGELFF. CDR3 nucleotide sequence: TGTGCCAGCAGTCCCCGAGCGAACACCGGGGAGCTGTTTTTT.

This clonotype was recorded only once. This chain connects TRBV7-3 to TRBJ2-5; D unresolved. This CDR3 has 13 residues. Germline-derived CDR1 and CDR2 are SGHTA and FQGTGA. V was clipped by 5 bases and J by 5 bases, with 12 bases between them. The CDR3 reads CASSPLGVETQYF. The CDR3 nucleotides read TGTGCCAGCAGCCCCTTGGGCGTGGAGACCCAGTACTTC.

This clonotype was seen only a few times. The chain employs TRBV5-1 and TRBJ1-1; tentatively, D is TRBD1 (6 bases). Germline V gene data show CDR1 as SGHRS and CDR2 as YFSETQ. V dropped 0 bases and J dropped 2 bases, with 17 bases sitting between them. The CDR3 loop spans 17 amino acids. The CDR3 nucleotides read TGCGCCAGCAGCTTGGGGCAAGGGGGACTCCTAAACACTGAAGCTTTCTTT. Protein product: CASSLGQGGLLNTEAFF.

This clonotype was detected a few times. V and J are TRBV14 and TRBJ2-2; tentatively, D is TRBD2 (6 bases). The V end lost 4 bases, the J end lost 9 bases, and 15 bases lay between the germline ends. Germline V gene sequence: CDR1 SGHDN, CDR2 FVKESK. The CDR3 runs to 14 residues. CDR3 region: CASSRGNLFRELFF. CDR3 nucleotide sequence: TGTGCCAGCAGCCGCGGGAACTTATTTCGGGAGCTGTTTTTT.

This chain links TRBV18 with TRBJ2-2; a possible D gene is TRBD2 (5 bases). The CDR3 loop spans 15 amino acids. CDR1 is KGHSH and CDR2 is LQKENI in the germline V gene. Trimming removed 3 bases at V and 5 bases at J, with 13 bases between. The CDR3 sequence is CASSPSAGRTGELFF. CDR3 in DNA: TGTGCCAGCTCACCCTCCGCGGGTCGAACCGGGGAGCTGTTTTTT.

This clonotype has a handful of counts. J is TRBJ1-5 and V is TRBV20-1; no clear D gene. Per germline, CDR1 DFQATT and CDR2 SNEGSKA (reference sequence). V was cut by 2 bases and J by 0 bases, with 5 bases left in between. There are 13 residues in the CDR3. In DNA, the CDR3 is TGCAGTGCTAGACAGGATAGCAATCAGCCCCAGCATTTT. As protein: CSARQDSNQPQHF.

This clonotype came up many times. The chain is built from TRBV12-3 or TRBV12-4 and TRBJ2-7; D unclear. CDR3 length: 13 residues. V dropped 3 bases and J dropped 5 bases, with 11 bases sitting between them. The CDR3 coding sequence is TGTGCCAGCAGTTTTTCTACTGGGGACGAGCAGTACTTC. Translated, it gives CASSFSTGDEQYF.

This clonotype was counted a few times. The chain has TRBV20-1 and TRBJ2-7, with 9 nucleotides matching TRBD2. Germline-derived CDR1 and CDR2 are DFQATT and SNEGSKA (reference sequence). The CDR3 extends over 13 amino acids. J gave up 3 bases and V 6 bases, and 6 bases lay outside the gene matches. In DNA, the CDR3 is TGCAGTGCCATAGCGGGAGAGCGCTACGAGCAGTACTTC. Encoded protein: CSAIAGERYEQYF.

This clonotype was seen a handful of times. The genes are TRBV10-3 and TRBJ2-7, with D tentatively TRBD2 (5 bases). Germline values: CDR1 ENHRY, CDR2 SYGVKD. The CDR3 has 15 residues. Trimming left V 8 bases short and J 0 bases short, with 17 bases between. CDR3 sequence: CAIGGRRNFSYEQYF. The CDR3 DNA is TGTGCCATCGGAGGAAGAAGGAATTTCTCCTACGAGCAGTACTTC.

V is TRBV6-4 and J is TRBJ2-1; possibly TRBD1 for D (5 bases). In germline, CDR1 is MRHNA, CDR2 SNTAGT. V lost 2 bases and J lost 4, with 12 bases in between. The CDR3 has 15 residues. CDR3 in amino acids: CASSDEAGPYNEQFF. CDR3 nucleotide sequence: TGTGCCAGCAGTGACGAAGCAGGGCCGTACAATGAGCAGTTCTTC.